The TCR beta chain under discussion was sequenced for a study of control samples from healthy donors and cancer patients. This CDR3 has 15 residues. The germline gives CDR1 SEHNR, CDR2 FQNEAQ (reference sequence). Profiling relied on immunoSEQ multiplex PCR, and the TCRdb table lists in-frame clones only, not all of them. The top ten clones hold 11% of a sample with 70,000 to 85,000 clones, 65% to 90% of them seen once. Comments on this clone: Sequence at one end of the junction differs from germline and may be a read error.

This TCR was sampled from a man aged 55 to 70 with head and neck cancer. The sequenced sample consisted of PBMCs. This chain joins TRBV7-9 and TRBJ2-7; D may be TRBD2 (7 bases). The CDR3 nucleotides read TGTCCCAGCACCCCACGACCGGGGGCGGGGGACGAGCAGTACTTC. It yields the protein CPSTPRPGAGDEQYF.